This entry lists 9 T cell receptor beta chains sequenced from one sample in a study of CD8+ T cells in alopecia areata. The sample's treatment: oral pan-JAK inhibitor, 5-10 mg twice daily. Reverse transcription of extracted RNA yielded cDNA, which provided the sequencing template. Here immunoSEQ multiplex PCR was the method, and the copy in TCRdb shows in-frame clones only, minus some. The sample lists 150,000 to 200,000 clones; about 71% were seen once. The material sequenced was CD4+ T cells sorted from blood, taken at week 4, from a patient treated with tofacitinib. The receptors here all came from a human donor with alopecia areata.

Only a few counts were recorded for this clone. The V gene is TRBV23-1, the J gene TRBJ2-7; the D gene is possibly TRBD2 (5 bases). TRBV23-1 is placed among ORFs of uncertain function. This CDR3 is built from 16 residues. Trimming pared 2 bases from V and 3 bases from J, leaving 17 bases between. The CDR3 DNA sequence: TGCGCCAGCAGTCAAACAATCATGGGAGATCACTACGAGCAGTACTTC. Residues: CASSQTIMGDHYEQYF.

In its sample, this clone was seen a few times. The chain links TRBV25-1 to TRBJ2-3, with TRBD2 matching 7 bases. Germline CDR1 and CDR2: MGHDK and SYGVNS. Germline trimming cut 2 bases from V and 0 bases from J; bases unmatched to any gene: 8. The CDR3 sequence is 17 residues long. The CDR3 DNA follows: TGTGCCAGCAGTGAAGGGGGAGGGGTAGTTAGCACAGATACGCAGTATTTT. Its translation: CASSEGGGVVSTDTQYF.

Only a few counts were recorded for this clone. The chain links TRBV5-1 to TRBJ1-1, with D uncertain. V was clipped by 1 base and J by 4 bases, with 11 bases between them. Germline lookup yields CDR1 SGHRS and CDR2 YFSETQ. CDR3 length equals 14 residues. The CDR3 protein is CASSLRVVGTEAFF. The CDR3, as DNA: TGCGCCAGCAGCTTGCGAGTGGTGGGCACTGAAGCTTTCTTT.

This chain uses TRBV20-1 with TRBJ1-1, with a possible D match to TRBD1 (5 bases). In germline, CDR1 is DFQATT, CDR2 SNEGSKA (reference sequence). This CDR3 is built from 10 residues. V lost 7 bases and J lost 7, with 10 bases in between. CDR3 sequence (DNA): TGCAGTGGAAGACAGATTGAAGCTTTCTTT. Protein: CSGRQIEAFF.

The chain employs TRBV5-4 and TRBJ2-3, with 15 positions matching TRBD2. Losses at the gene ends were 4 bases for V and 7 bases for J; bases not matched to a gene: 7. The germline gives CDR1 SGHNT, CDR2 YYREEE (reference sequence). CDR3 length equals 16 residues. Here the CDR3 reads CASSTGLAGGGNTQYF. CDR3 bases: TGTGCCAGCAGCACCGGACTAGCGGGGGGGGGAAATACGCAGTATTTT.

The CDR3 bases are TGTGCCAGCAGCATGACGGGGGTTGGAACCAAAAACATTCAGTACTTC. Its protein product is CASSMTGVGTKNIQYF. The rearrangement joins TRBV25-1 to TRBJ2-4; a weak D match, TRBD2 (6 bases). Between the trimmed V and J ends, which lost 6 bases and 2 bases, there was a span of 17 bases. The CDR3 totals 16 residues. The V gene's germline CDR1 is MGHDK and CDR2 SYGVNS.

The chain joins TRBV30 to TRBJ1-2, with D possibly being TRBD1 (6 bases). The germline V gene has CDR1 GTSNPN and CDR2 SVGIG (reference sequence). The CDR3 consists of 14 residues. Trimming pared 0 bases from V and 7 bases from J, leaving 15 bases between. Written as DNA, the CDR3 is TGTGCCTGGAGTGTGGGGCAGGGGCGGCGTGGCTACACCTTC. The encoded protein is CAWSVGQGRRGYTF.

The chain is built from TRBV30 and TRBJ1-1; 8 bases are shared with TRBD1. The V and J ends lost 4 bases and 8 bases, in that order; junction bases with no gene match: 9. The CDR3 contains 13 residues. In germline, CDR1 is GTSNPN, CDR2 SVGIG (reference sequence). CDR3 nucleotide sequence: TGTGCCTGGAAACTCGGACAGGGTCGAGAAGCTTTCTTT. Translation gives CAWKLGQGREAFF.

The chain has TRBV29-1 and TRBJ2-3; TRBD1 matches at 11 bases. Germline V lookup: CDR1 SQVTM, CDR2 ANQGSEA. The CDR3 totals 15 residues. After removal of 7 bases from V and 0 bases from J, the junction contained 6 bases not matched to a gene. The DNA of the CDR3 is TGCAGCGCGGACTGGGACAGGGGGAGCACAGATACGCAGTATTTT. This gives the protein CSADWDRGSTDTQYF.